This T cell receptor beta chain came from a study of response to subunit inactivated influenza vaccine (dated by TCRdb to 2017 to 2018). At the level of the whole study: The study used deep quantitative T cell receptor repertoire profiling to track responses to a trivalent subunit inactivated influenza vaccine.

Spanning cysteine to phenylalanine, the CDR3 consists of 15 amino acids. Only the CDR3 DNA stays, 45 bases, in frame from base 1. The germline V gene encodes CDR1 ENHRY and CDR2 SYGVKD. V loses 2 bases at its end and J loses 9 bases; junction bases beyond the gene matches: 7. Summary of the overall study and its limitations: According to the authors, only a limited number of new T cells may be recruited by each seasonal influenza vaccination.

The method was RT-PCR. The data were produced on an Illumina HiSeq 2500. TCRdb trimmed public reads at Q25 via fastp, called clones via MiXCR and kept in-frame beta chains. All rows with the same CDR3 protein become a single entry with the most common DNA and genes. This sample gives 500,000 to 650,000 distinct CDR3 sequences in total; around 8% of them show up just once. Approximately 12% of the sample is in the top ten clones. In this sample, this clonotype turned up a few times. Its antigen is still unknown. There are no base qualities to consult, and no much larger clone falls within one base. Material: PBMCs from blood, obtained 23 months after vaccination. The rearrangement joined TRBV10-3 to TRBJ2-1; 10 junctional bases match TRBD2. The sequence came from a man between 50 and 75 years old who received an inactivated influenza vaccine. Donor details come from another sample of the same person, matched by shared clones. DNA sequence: TGTGCCATCAGTGAGGCAGCGGGGGGGCTTAGTGAGCAGTTCTTC. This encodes CAISEAAGGLSEQFF.